These 8 T cell receptor beta chains share one sample of origin, sequenced in a study of blood T cell repertoires in COVID-19. The table came from immunoSEQ multiplex PCR; TCRdb's copy has only in-frame clones and leaves some out. Here the sample spans approximately 99,000 clones, 86% being singletons. Sequencing was done on a sample of peripheral blood. These receptors were collected from a woman aged 55-75 years in a cohort sampled during active or convalescent COVID-19.

The chain links TRBV19 to TRBJ1-4; D call uncertain. CDR1 and CDR2 (germline): LNHDA, SQIVND (reference sequence). There are 16 residues in the CDR3. The V and J ends lost 7 bases and 5 bases respectively, with 20 bases between them. CDR3 sequence: CASIGWSRPSNEKLFF. The CDR3 nucleotides read TGTGCCAGTATTGGTTGGTCGCGGCCCTCGAATGAAAAACTGTTTTTT. Complete variable domain (other parts from reference TRBV19 and TRBJ1-4): DGGITQSPKYLFRKEGQNVTLSCEQNLNHDAMYWYRQDPGQGLRLIYYSQIVNDFQKGDIAEGYSVSREKKESFPLTVTSAQKNPTAFYLCASIGWSRPSNEKLFFGSGTQLSVL.

This clone has only one observation. The chain recombines TRBV5-4 with TRBJ2-3, with D tentatively TRBD1 (6 bases). Germline CDR1 and CDR2: SGHNT and YYREEE (reference sequence). V lost 0 bases and J 7 bases, leaving 15 bases between the germline ends. This CDR3 is built from 15 residues. The CDR3 nucleotides read TGTGCCAGCAGCTTGGGGGACACTCCTTTAAATACGCAGTATTTT. This encodes CASSLGDTPLNTQYF.

The J gene is TRBJ2-7, the V gene TRBV4-1; 10 bases align to TRBD2. CDR1 and CDR2 from the germline V gene are MGHRA and YSYEKL. This CDR3 has 15 amino acids. The ends lost 1 base at V and 10 bases at J; junction bases unmatched: 10. CDR3 in amino acids: CASSQGQLAGLLQYF. The CDR3 DNA is TGCGCCAGCAGCCAAGGTCAACTAGCGGGACTTCTTCAGTACTTC.

V is TRBV6-2 or TRBV6-3 and J is TRBJ1-2; D is perhaps TRBD1 (6 bases). CDR3 size: 15 residues. Between the trimmed V and J ends, which lost 0 bases and 6 bases, there was a span of 14 bases. Germline CDR1 reads MNHEY; CDR2 reads SVGEGT. DNA of the CDR3: TGTGCCAGCAGTTACTCGACAGGTTCCAGTCATGGCTACACCTTC. Amino acid sequence: CASSYSTGSSHGYTF.

The chain links TRBV18 to TRBJ2-7; 9 bases fit TRBD2. CDR1 KGHSH and CDR2 LQKENI come from the germline V gene. J lost 3 bases, V lost 3 bases, and 6 bases had no gene match. The CDR3 runs 15 residues. The CDR3 spells CASSPSGGGNYEQYF. The CDR3 DNA follows: TGTGCCAGCTCACCTAGCGGGGGTGGGAACTACGAGCAGTACTTC.

This chain joins TRBV11-1 and TRBJ2-7, with 7 bases that match TRBD1. V shed 3 bases and J 3 bases; nucleotides not matched to a gene: 11. CDR1 SGHAT and CDR2 FQDESV come from the germline V gene (reference sequence). The CDR3 contains 16 residues. CDR3 nucleotide sequence: TGTGCCAGCAGCTTCGACAGGGTCCGAAAAGGCTACGAGCAGTACTTC. The encoded protein is CASSFDRVRKGYEQYF.

CDR3 loop: CASSELARQFF. Here the CDR3 DNA reads TGCGCCAGCAGTGAGCTGGCACGGCAGTTCTTC. The chain combines TRBV10-2 with TRBJ2-1; unclear D gene. Trimming pared 2 bases from V and 12 bases from J, leaving 8 bases between. Per the germline V gene, CDR1 is WSHSY and CDR2 is SAAADI. There are 11 residues in the CDR3.

The CDR3 coding sequence is TGTGCCAGCAGCTTGGGACAAATGAACACTGAAGCTTTCTTT. Translating gives CASSLGQMNTEAFF. The chain carries TRBV5-6 and TRBJ1-1; no definite D call. This CDR3 is 14 amino acids long. The V and J ends lost 0 bases and 0 bases respectively, with 6 bases between them. Per germline, CDR1 SGHDT and CDR2 YYEEEE.